This entry is about one T cell receptor (beta chain). The sample originates from a study of blood T cells in healthy people across ages. The length of the CDR3 is 15 residues. The germline V and J ends were trimmed by 5 bases and 3 bases, with 16 bases remaining between them. Germline CDR1 SGHTA, CDR2 FQGNSA. Primed by a sample-barcoded 5' primer and a J-beta primer mix, a second PCR proceeded for about 7 to 12 cycles. TCRdb redid the calling of the 5' RACE reads with MiXCR, one entry per CDR3 protein. The table includes about 930,000 distinct CDR3 sequences, about 27% detected once. The same data also contributed to another study, on T cells of mothers and their children.

The specimen was blood. J is TRBJ1-1 and V is TRBV7-2; D might be TRBD1 (5 bases). The TCR originated in a woman aged 35 to 49 in good health. DNA for the CDR3: TGTGCCAGCAGCCCCGCCCGTGCGGGGGACACTGAAGCTTTCTTT. This sequence encodes CASSPARAGDTEAFF.